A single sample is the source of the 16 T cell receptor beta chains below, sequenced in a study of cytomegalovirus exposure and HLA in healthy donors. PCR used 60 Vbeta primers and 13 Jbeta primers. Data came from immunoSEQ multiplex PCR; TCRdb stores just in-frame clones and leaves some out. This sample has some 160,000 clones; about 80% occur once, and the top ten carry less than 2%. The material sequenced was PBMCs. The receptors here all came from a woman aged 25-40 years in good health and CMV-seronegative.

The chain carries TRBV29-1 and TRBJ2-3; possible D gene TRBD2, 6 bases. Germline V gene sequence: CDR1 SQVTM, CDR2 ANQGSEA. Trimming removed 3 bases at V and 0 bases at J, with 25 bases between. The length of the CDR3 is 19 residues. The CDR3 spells CSVDGFAGTPGESTDTQYF. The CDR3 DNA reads TGCAGCGTTGATGGATTTGCGGGGACTCCCGGCGAAAGCACAGATACGCAGTATTTT.

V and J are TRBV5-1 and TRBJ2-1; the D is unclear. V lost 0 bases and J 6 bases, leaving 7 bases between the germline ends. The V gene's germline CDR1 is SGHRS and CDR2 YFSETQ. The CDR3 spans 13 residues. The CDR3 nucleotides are TGCGCCAGCAGCTTGGCGGTCCTCAATGAGCAGTTCTTC. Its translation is CASSLAVLNEQFF.

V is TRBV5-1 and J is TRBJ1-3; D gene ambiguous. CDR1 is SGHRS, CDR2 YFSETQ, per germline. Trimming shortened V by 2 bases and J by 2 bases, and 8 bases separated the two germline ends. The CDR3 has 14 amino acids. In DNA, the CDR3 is TGCGCCAGCAGCTTATCAGACACTGGAAACACCATATATTTT. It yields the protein CASSLSDTGNTIYF.

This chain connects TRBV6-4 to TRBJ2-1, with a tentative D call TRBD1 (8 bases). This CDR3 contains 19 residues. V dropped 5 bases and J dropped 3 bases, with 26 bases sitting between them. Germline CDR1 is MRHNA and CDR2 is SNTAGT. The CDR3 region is CASSRSGTGPRGGYNEQFF. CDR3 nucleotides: TGTGCCAGCAGTCGGTCCGGGACAGGCCCCAGGGGGGGCTACAATGAGCAGTTCTTC.

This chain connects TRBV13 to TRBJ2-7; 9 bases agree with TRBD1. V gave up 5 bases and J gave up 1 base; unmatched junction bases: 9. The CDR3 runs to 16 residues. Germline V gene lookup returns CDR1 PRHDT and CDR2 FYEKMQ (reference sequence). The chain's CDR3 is CASSPSPGQGSYEQYF. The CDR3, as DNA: TGTGCCAGCAGCCCATCCCCGGGACAGGGTTCCTACGAGCAGTACTTC. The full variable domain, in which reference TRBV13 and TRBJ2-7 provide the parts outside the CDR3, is AAGVIQSPRHLIKEKRETATLKCYPIPRHDTVYWYQQGPGQDPQFLISFYEKMQSDKGSIPDRFSAQQFSDYHSELNMSSLELGDSALYFCASSPSPGQGSYEQYFGPGTRLTVT.

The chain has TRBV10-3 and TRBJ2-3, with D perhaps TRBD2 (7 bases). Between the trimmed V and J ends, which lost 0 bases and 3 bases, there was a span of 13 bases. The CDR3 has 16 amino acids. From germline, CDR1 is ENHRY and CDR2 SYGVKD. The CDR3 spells CAISESPGRGTDTQYF. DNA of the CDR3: TGTGCCATCAGTGAGTCCCCGGGGAGGGGGACAGATACGCAGTATTTT.

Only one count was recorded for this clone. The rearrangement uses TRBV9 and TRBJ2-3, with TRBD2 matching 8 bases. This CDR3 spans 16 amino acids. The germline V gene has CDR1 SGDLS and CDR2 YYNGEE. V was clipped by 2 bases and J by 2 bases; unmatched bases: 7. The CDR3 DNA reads TGTGCCAGCAGCGTCCATAGTAGCGGGACCACAGATACGCAGTATTTT. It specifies CASSVHSSGTTDTQYF.

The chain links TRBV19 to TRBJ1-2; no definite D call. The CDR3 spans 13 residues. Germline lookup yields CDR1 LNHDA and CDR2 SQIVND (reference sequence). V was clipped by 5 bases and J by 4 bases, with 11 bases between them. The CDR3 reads CASSPPGGYGYTF. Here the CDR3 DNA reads TGTGCCAGTAGTCCCCCAGGAGGCTATGGCTACACCTTC.

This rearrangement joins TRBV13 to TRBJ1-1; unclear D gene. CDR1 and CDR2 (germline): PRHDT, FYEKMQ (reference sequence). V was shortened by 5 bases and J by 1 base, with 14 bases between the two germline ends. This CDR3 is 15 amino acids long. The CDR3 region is CASSTSGYGNTEAFF. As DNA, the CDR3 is TGTGCCAGCAGCACTAGTGGGTACGGGAACACTGAAGCTTTCTTT.

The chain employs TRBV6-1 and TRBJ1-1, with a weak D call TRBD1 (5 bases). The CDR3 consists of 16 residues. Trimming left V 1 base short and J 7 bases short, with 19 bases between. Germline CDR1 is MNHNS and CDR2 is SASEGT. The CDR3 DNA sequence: TGTGCCAGCAGTGAAGAGAGTGGCGGGACGTACAATGAAGCTTTCTTT. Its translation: CASSEESGGTYNEAFF.

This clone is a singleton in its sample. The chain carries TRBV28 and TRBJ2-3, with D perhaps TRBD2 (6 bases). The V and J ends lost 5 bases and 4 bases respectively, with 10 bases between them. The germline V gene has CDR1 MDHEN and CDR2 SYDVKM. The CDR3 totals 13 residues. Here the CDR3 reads CASSTLASDTQYF. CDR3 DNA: TGTGCCAGCAGTACTCTAGCGTCAGATACGCAGTATTTT.

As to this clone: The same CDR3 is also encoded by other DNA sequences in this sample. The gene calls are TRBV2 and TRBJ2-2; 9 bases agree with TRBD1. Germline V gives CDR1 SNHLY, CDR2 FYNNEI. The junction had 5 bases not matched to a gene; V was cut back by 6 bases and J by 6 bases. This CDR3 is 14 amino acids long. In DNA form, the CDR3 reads TGTGCCAGCAGATGGACAGGGGATTCCGGGGAGCTGTTTTTT. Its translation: CASRWTGDSGELFF. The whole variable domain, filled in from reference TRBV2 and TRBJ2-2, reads EPEVTQTPSHQVTQMGQEVILRCVPISNHLYFYWYRQILGQKVEFLVSFYNNEISEKSEIFDDQFSVERPDGSNFTLKIRSTKLEDSAMYFCASRWTGDSGELFFGEGSRLTVL.

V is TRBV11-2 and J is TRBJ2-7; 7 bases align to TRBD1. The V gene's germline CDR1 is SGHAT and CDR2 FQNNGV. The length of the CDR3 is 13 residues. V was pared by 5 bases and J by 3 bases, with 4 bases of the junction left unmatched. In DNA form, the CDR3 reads TGTGCCAGCAGCGTCGGACAGGACTACGAGCAGTACTTC. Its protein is CASSVGQDYEQYF.

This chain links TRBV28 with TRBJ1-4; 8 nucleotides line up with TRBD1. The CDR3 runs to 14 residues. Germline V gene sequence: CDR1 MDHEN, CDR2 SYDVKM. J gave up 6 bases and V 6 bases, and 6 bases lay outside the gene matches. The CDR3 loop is CASRSGGVDEKLFF. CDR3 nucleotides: TGTGCCAGCAGATCAGGGGGCGTCGATGAAAAACTGTTTTTT. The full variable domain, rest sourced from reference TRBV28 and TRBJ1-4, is DVKVTQSSRYLVKRTGEKVFLECVQDMDHENMFWYRQDPGLGLRLIYFSYDVKMKEKGDIPEGYSVSREKKERFSLILESASTNQTSMYLCASRSGGVDEKLFFGSGTQLSVL.

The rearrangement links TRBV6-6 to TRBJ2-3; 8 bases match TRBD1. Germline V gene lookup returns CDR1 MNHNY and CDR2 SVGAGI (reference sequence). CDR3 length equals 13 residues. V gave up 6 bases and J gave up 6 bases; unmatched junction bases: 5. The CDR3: CASSPTGGDTQYF. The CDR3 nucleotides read TGTGCCAGCAGCCCAACAGGGGGGGATACGCAGTATTTT.

The CDR3 region is CASSVLAGGGDEQFF. The DNA for the CDR3 is TGTGCCAGCAGCGTTTTAGCGGGGGGTGGGGATGAGCAGTTCTTC. The chain carries TRBV9 and TRBJ2-1, with 10 bases fitting TRBD2. Germline assignment: CDR1 SGDLS and CDR2 YYNGEE. This CDR3 comprises 15 residues. Germline trimming cut 2 bases from V and 8 bases from J; bases unmatched to any gene: 7.